This T cell receptor beta chain was observed in a study of cytomegalovirus exposure and HLA in healthy donors. Study overall: Researchers previously reported finding fewer than 140 million unique TCR beta sequences from roughly 200 million T cells. Study conclusions and caveats: Reports state that TCR beta sequences accurately predicted most subjects' HLA-A and HLA-B alleles.

Notes on this clone: Its antigen is undetermined.

PCR amplification relied on 60 Vbeta primers (plus 13 Jbeta primers). Sequenced by immunoSEQ multiplex PCR; TCRdb stores in-frame clones only, minus some. The repertoire holds under 120,000 clones, with approximately 70% as singletons. The sample taken for sequencing was PBMCs. This sequence originates from a middle-aged man in good health and CMV-seropositive.

DNA of the CDR3: TGTGCCTCCCGAGGGGTCAGGGGGCCGGATCAGAACACCGGGGAGCTGTTTTTT. Translation: CASRGVRGPDQNTGELFF. The J gene is TRBJ2-2, the V gene TRBV10-3; TRBD1 agrees at 8 bases. Germline trimming cut 11 bases from V and 1 base from J; bases unmatched to any gene: 18. This CDR3 has 18 amino acids. Germline V gives CDR1 ENHRY, CDR2 SYGVKD.